Sequencing of this T cell receptor beta chain was carried out in a study of T cell repertoires in cytomegalovirus infection. Study-level findings and limits: The cumulative frequency of public TCR beta families identified carriers of CMV plus the relevant HLA.

Germline V lookup: CDR1 MNHNS, CDR2 SASEGT. V was clipped by 2 bases and J by 9 bases; unmatched bases: 3. CDR3 length: 12 amino acids. Each CDR3 protein gets one entry after TCRdb re-called the reads with MiXCR. The repertoire has roughly 200,000 distinct CDR3 sequences, 38% of them found once; the top ten carry about 60%. Regarding this clonotype: Its antigen is undetermined.

This sequence joins TRBV6-1 and TRBJ1-1; 7 bases agree with TRBD1. This clonotype was sampled from a human donor in good health (CMV status not recorded). Some clones in this sample may be carry-over from other donors' samples. The sample here was CD8+ T cells from cultured PBMCs, taken from culture after CMV antigen stimulation. CDR3 loop: CASSERGQKAFF. The CDR3, as DNA: TGTGCCAGCAGTGAAAGGGGACAGAAAGCTTTCTTT.